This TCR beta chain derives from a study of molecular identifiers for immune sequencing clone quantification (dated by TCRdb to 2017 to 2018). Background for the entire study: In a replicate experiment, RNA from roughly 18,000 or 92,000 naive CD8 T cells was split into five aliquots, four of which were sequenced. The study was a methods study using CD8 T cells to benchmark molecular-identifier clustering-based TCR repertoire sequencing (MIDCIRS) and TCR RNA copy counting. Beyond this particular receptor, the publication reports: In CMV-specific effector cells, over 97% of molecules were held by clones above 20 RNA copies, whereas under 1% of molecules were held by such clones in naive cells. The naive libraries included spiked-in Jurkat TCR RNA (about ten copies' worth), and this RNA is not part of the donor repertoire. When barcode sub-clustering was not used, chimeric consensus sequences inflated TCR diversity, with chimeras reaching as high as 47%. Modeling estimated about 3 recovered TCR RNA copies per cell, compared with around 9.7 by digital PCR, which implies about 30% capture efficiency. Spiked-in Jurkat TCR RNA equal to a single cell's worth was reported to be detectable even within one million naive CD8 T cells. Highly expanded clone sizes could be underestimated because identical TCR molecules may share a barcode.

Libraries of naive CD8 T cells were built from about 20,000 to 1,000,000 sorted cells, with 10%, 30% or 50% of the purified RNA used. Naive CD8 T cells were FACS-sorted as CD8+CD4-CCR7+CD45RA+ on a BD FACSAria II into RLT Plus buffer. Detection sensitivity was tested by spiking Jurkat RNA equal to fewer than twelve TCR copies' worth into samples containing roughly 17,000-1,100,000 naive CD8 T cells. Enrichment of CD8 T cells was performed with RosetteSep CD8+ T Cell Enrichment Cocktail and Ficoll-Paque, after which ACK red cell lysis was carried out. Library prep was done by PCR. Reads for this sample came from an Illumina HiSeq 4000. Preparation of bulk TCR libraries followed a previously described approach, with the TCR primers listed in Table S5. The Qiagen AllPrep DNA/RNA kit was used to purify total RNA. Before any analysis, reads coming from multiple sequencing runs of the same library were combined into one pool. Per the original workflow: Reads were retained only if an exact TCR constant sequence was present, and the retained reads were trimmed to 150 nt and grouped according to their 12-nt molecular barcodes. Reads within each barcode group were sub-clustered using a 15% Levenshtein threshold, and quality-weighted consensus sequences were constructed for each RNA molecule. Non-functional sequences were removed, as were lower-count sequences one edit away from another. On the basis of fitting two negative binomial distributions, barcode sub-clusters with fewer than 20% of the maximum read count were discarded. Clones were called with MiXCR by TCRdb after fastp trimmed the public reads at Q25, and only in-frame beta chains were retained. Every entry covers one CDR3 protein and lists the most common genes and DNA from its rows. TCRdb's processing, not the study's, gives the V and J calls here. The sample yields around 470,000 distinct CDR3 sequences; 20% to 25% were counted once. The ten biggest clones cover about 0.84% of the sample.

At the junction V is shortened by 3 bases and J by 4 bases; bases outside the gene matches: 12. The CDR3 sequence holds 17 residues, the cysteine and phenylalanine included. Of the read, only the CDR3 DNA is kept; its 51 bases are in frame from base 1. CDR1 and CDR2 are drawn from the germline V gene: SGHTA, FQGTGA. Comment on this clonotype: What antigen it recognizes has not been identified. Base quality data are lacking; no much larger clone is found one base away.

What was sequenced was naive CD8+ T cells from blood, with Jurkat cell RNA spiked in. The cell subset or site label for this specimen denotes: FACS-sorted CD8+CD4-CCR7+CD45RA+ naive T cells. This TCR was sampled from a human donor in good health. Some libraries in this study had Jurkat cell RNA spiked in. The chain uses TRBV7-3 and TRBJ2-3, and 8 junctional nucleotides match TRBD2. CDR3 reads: CASSFHGLATYSDTQYF. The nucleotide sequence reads TGTGCCAGCAGCTTCCACGGACTAGCCACCTACTCAGATACGCAGTATTTT.